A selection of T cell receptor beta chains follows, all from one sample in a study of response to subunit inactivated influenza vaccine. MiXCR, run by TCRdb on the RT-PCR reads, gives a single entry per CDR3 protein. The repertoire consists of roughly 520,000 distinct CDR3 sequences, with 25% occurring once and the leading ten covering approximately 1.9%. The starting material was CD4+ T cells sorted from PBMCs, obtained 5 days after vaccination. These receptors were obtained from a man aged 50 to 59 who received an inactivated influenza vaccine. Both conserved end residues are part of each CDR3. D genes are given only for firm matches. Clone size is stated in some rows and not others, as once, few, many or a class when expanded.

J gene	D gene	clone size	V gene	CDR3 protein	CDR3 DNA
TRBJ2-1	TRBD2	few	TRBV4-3	CASSQPRGGGASNEQFF	TGCGCCAGCAGCCAGCCAAGGGGCGGGGGGGCCTCAAATGAGCAGTTCTTC
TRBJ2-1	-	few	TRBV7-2	CASSLVVSEKSIEQFF	TGTGCCAGCAGCTTAGTTGTCAGTGAAAAATCGATTGAGCAGTTCTTC
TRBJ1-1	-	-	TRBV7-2	CASSLLSQGTEAFF	TGTGCCAGCAGCTTATTGTCTCAGGGTACTGAAGCTTTCTTT
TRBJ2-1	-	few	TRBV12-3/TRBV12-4	CASSSGEPYNEQFF	TGTGCCAGTTCCTCGGGGGAACCATACAATGAGCAGTTCTTC
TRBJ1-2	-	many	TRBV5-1	CASSHEGVRGTF	TGCGCCAGCAGCCATGAGGGGGTGCGCGGCACCTTC
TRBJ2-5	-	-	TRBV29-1	CSVAGAQETQYF	TGCAGCGTTGCAGGCGCTCAAGAGACCCAGTACTTC
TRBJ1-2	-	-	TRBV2	CASRDLNYGYTF	TGTGCCAGCCGGGACCTTAACTATGGCTACACCTTC
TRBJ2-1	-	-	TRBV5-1	CASSLAGGQEQFF	TGCGCCAGCAGCTTGGCCGGGGGACAGGAGCAGTTCTTC
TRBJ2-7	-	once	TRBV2	CASTDGGGPPYEQYF	TGTGCCAGCACCGACGGGGGAGGCCCCCCCTACGAGCAGTACTTC
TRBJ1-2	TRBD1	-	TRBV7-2	CASSRDRVSGAAGGYTF	TGTGCCAGCAGCCGAGACAGGGTCTCTGGGGCGGCAGGCGGCTACACCTTC
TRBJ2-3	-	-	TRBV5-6	CASSLAEIRTDTQYF	TGTGCCAGCAGCTTGGCTGAAATTCGCACAGATACGCAGTATTTT
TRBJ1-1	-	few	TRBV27	CASSARTANGGAFF	TGTGCCAGCAGTGCGAGGACAGCCAACGGGGGAGCTTTCTTT
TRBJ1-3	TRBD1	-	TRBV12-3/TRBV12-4	CASIKGQGLSGNTIYF	TGTGCCAGCATCAAAGGACAGGGCCTCTCTGGAAACACCATATATTTT
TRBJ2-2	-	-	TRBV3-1	CASSQSDTGELFF	TGTGCCAGCAGCCAATCCGACACCGGGGAGCTGTTTTTT
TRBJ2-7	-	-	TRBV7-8	CASSLRIVGDSYEQYF	TGTGCCAGCAGCTTAAGAATAGTGGGGGACTCCTACGAGCAGTACTTC
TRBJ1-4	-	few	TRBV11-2	CASSLALNEKLFF	TGTGCCAGCAGCTTAGCTCTTAATGAAAAACTGTTTTTT
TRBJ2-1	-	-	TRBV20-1	CSATNRGLDFNEQFF	TGCAGTGCTACCAACAGGGGACTCGACTTCAATGAGCAGTTCTTC
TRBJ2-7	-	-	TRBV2	CASTVGNEQYF	TGTGCCAGCACGGTAGGGAACGAGCAGTACTTC
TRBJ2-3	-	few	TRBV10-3	CAIQGLPTDTQYF	TGTGCCATACAGGGACTTCCCACAGATACGCAGTATTTT
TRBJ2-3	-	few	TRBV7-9	CASHSGIDTQYF	TGTGCCAGCCACTCAGGGATAGATACGCAGTATTTT
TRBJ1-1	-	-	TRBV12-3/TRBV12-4	CASTQQRINTEAFF	TGTGCCAGCACTCAACAGAGGATAAACACTGAAGCTTTCTTT
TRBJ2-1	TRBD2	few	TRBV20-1	CSAPPQRGGHNEQFF	TGCAGTGCTCCCCCTCAGCGGGGGGGCCACAATGAGCAGTTCTTC
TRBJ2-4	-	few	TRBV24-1	CATSDSTGQSIQYF	TGTGCCACCAGTGATTCGACAGGTCAGAGCATTCAGTACTTC
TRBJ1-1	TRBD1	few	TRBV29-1	CSVEPDRGYINTEAFF	TGCAGCGTTGAACCGGACAGGGGATATATTAACACTGAAGCTTTCTTT